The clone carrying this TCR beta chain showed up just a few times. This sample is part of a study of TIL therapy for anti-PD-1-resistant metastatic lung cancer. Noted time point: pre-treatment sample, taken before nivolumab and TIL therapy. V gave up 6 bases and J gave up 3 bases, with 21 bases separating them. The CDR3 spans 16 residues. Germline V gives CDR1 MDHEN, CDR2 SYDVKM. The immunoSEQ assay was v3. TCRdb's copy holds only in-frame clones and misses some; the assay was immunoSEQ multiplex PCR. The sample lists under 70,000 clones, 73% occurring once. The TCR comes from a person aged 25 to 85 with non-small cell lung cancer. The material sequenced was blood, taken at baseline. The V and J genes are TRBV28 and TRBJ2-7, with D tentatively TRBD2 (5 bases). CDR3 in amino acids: CASSSKLVRVFYEQYF. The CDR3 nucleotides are TGTGCCAGCAGCTCAAAACTAGTCCGAGTCTTCTACGAGCAGTACTTC. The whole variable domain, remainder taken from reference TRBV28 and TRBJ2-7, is DVKVTQSSRYLVKRTGEKVFLECVQDMDHENMFWYRQDPGLGLRLIYFSYDVKMKEKGDIPEGYSVSREKKERFSLILESASTNQTSMYLCASSSKLVRVFYEQYFGPGTRLTVT.